One and the same sample provided the 7 T cell receptor beta chains below, sequenced in a study of cytomegalovirus exposure and HLA in healthy donors. 13 Jbeta primers and 60 Vbeta primers were used for the PCR. Produced via immunoSEQ multiplex PCR; TCRdb's table is partial and in-frame only. The data contain 93,000 or so clones, roughly four fifths of them seen just once; the ten biggest clones take up around 5.6%. Sequenced sample: PBMCs. The receptors were sampled from a woman younger than 30 in good health and CMV-seropositive.

The chain recombines TRBV7-8 with TRBJ2-7; D possibly corresponds to TRBD2 (6 bases). The V end was cut by 7 bases, the J end by 5 bases, with 15 bases between. In germline, CDR1 is SGHVS, CDR2 FQNEAQ. The CDR3 length is 13 residues. The CDR3 spells CASTSPSVHEQYF. The CDR3 DNA reads TGTGCCAGCACCAGCCCTAGCGTACACGAGCAGTACTTC. The full variable domain, with the rest looked up from reference TRBV7-8 and TRBJ2-7, is GAGVSQSPRYKVAKRGQDVALRCDPISGHVSLFWYQQALGQGPEFLTYFQNEAQLDKSGLPSDRFFAERPEGSVSTLKIQRTQQEDSAVYLCASTSPSVHEQYFGPGTRLTVT.

The V gene is TRBV7-2, the J gene TRBJ2-1; 11 nucleotides align to TRBD2. The CDR3 sequence is 17 residues long. After removal of 1 base from V and 8 bases from J, the junction contained 10 bases not matched to a gene. Germline lookup yields CDR1 SGHTA and CDR2 FQGNSA. The CDR3: CASSLGLAGRSGDEQFF. CDR3 DNA: TGTGCCAGCAGCTTAGGACTAGCGGGGAGGTCTGGGGATGAGCAGTTCTTC.

Details on this clone: A read error may account for a junction end that differs from germline. The chain couples TRBV5-3 to TRBJ2-7, with 9 bases fitting TRBD1. TRBV5-3 is an ORF, and what it does is uncertain. The CDR3 loop spans 15 amino acids. The CDR3 coding sequence is TGTGCCAGAAGATTGGAACAGGGGGCAGGAGACGAGCAGTACTTC. The encoded protein is CARRLEQGAGDEQYF.

The V and J genes are TRBV4-2 and TRBJ1-3; D is possibly TRBD1 (6 bases). Germline values: CDR1 LGHNA, CDR2 YNFKEQ. The CDR3 is made up of 16 amino acids. Trimming pared 0 bases from V and 4 bases from J, leaving 13 bases between. CDR3 DNA sequence: TGTGCCAGCAGCCAAGATGGGCAGGGGTGGGGAAACACCATATATTTT. Translating it yields CASSQDGQGWGNTIYF.

The V call is TRBV15, the J call TRBJ2-7, with 8 bases that match TRBD2. The ends lost 0 bases at V and 4 bases at J; junction bases unmatched: 5. Germline V lookup: CDR1 LNHNV, CDR2 YYDKDF (reference sequence). CDR3 length: 15 amino acids. CDR3 protein: CATSRDPGGRYEQYF. CDR3 nucleotides: TGTGCCACCAGCAGAGATCCTGGCGGGAGGTACGAGCAGTACTTC.

CDR3 sequence: CASSGEGVRFGGYTF. DNA for the CDR3: TGCGCCAGCAGCGGAGAGGGAGTAAGGTTTGGAGGCTACACCTTC. The chain joins TRBV5-1 to TRBJ1-2; D is unclear. The germline V gene has CDR1 SGHRS and CDR2 YFSETQ. V lost 4 bases, J lost 8 bases, and 21 bases lay in between. This CDR3 is built from 15 residues.

V gene TRBV9 combines with J gene TRBJ2-7; a possible D gene is TRBD2 (5 bases). Trimming stripped 0 bases from V and 2 bases from J, with 12 bases between. Germline CDR1 is SGDLS and CDR2 is YYNGEE. The CDR3 sequence is 15 residues long. CDR3 in amino acids: CASSVGSGNTYEQYF. In DNA form, the CDR3 reads TGTGCCAGCAGCGTAGGATCCGGGAATACCTACGAGCAGTACTTC.